This T cell receptor beta chain appears in the sequencing data of a study of OX40 agonist ivuxolimab in advanced cancers. Some background on the complete study: Ivuxolimab was a fully human IgG2 agonistic monoclonal antibody targeting the costimulatory receptor OX40 (CD134). Partial responses occurred in three dose-escalation patients, of whom one had hepatocellular carcinoma and two had cutaneous melanoma. The purpose of peripheral TCRbeta sequencing was to test whether ivuxolimab changed TCR sequence diversity and led to clonal T-cell expansion. The paper covers the monotherapy dose-escalation part of the phase I ivuxolimab trial, which included N ≈ 54 patients. In the dose-escalation cohort, over 65% of patients were male, and the mean age was approximately 55 years, with a range of roughly 23 to 85. Of the 50 to 55 patients in dose escalation, about 20 had hepatocellular carcinoma, some 15 had melanoma, 9 had renal cell carcinoma and 9 had head and neck cancer. Prior anti-PD-1, anti-PD-L1 or anti-CTLA-4 therapy was permitted, and checkpoint inhibitors had been received by around 40% of dose-escalation patients. Intravenous ivuxolimab was administered to patients every 2 weeks at six dose levels: 0.01, 0.1, 0.3, 1.5, 3 and 10 mg/kg.

For sequencing of the TCRbeta CDR3 region, genomic DNA was extracted from the sorted cells. The immunoSEQ Assay was used to sequence the TCRbeta CDR3 regions. The clones in this table, taken by TCRdb from immuneACCESS, are in-frame only. Not every clone is retained; where verified, under half of the shortfall comes from an unresolved V gene, and the cause of the rest is unknown. This sample holds roughly 84,000 clones; roughly 80% were observed only once. The top ten hold roughly 4.5% of the sample. The trial excluded patients who had a history of autoimmune disease or were on systemic immunosuppression. Peripheral blood for TCR sequencing was drawn from every dose cohort at baseline, at cycle 4 day 1 and at cycle 7 day 1. Samples were obtained from an open-label, multicenter, first-in-human phase I dose-escalation trial of ivuxolimab. Adults with locally advanced or metastatic head and neck squamous cell, hepatocellular, melanoma or renal cell carcinoma were enrolled in the trial. Before TCR sequencing, CD4+ T cells and CD8+ T cells were sorted from peripheral blood as separate populations.

General findings and caveats noted by the study authors: The antigen specificity of the peripheral T cells that underwent clonal expansion was not determined. Clonal expansion of both CD4+ and CD8+ blood T cells was observed from baseline to week 6 at doses 0.1 to 3.0 mg/kg. In the 0.1-3.0 mg/kg groups, partial responders were among the patients with the lowest normalized peripheral clonal expansion, particularly in CD8+ T cells. After ivuxolimab, expanded clones were on average more numerous among CD8+ T cells than among CD4+ T cells. Low levels of normalized T-cell clonal expansion were also seen in some nonresponding patients.

Comments on this clone: There is no known antigen for this receptor. No per-base quality is available; no much larger clone lies one base away.

The receptor's source is an adult with an advanced solid tumor such as melanoma, head and neck, liver or kidney cancer. The source material was CD4+ or CD8+ T cells sorted from blood, sampled in a trial of the OX40 agonist ivuxolimab.

The CDR3 protein: CASSSWTSGRSTDTQYF. In nucleotides, the sequence is TGTGCCAGCAGCTCCTGGACTAGCGGGAGGAGCACAGATACGCAGTATTTT. This chain joins TRBV11-2 to TRBJ2-3; the central 14 bases match TRBD2. The CDR3 goes from the cysteine to the phenylalanine over 17 residues. Only the CDR3 portion is preserved as DNA: 51 bases, with reading frame beginning at the first base. Based on the germline V gene, the CDR1 and CDR2 sequences are SGHAT and FQNNGV. V lost 4 bases and J lost 0 bases, and the count of bases not matched to a germline gene is 3.